The 4 T cell receptor beta chains presented below share a single source sample, sequenced in a study of T cells in Graves' hyperthyroidism and ophthalmopathy. RNA transcripts yielded amplified TCR beta CDR3 regions. An initial round of RT-PCR targeting the TCR CDR3 relied on the HTBI primer set. Via MiXCR, TCRdb re-called the multiplex PCR reads, giving one row per CDR3 protein. The table lists 400,000 to 500,000 distinct CDR3 sequences, about an eighth of them singletons. The sample taken for sequencing was blood. The receptors shown here come from a woman between 18 and 29 years old with Graves' hyperthyroidism.

This clonotype was recorded many times. The chain is built from TRBV6-2 or TRBV6-3 and TRBJ2-5; 12 bases align to TRBD2. This CDR3 region has 17 residues. V lost 7 bases and J lost 5; bases outside the gene matches: 14. The germline CDR1 and CDR2 sequences are MNHEY and SVGEGT. The CDR3 spells CASIKRLAGDTSETQYF. For the CDR3, the DNA is TGTGCCAGCATTAAGAGACTAGCGGGAGATACGTCGGAGACCCAGTACTTC.

V is TRBV4-1 and J is TRBJ1-5, with TRBD1 matching 10 bases. V trimming: 1 base; J trimming: 7 bases; junction bases outside the gene matches: 7. Germline V gene sequence: CDR1 MGHRA, CDR2 YSYEKL. CDR3 size: 16 residues. Written as DNA, the CDR3 is TGCGCCAGCAGCCAAGCCTCGACAGGGGGCTACCAGCCCCAGCATTTT. Encoded protein: CASSQASTGGYQPQHF.

In its sample, this clonotype was seen many times. The chain carries TRBV7-2 and TRBJ1-1, with D possibly being TRBD1 (6 bases). Germline CDR1 SGHTA, CDR2 FQGNSA. This CDR3 is built from 15 residues. The V end was cut by 5 bases, the J end by 4 bases, with 17 bases between. The CDR3 protein is CASSLQGRQGTEAFF. The DNA for the CDR3 is TGTGCCAGCAGCCTACAGGGACGGCAGGGCACTGAAGCTTTCTTT.

This clonotype was detected only once. This chain links TRBV9 with TRBJ2-7, with D possibly called TRBD1 or TRBD2 (5 bases each). The J call may be wrong; the DNA end is better matched by TRBJ2-1. The CDR3 runs to 14 residues. The germline V gene encodes CDR1 SGDLS and CDR2 YYNGEE. CDR3 loop: CASSVGPGTYEQFF. The CDR3 region has the DNA TGTGCCAGCAGCGTAGGCCCAGGGACCTACGAGCAGTTCTTC.